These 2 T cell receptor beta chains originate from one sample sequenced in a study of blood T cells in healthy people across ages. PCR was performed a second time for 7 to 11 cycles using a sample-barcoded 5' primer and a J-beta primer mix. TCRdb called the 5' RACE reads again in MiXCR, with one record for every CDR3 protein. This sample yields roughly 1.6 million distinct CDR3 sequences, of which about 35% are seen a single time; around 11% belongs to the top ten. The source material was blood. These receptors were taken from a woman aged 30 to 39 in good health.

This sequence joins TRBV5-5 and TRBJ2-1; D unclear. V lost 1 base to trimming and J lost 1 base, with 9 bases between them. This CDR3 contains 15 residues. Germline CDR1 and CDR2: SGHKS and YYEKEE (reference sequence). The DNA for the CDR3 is TGTGCCAGCAGCTTGTTGACACTATCCTACAATGAGCAGTTCTTC. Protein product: CASSLLTLSYNEQFF.

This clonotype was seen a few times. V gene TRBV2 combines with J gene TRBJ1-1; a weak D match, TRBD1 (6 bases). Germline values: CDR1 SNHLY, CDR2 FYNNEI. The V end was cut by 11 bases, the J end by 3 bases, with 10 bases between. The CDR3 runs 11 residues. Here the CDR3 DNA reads TGTGCCTCCAACAGGGACACTGAAGCTTTCTTT. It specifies CASNRDTEAFF.